The 18 T cell receptor beta chains given below trace back to one sample, sequenced in a study of shared clonotypes between healthy human individuals (dated by TCRdb to 2019 to 2021). Receptors were amplified or captured by the immunoSEQ multiplex PCR assay. TCRdb stores this immuneACCESS table with in-frame sequences only. Part of the clones is absent; in the studies checked, under half of the shortfall reflects unresolved V genes, and no reason is known for the rest. Here the sample has some 500,000 clones; 90% to 96% occur a single time. The biggest ten clones account for roughly 0.06% of the sample. Sequences were obtained from naive CD4+ T cells sorted from blood. The cell subset or site label for this specimen denotes: CD45RA+ positively selected. These receptors were taken from a woman aged 25 to 45 in good health.

The CDR3 sequence: CATSGRDFHPRDEQFF. The DNA of the CDR3 is TGTGCCACCAGCGGGCGCGACTTCCATCCTCGGGATGAGCAGTTCTTC. V usage is TRBV15 and J usage is TRBJ2-1; D uncertain. The CDR3 runs 16 residues. The germline CDR1 and CDR2 sequences are LNHNV and YYDKDF (reference sequence). Trimming removed 5 bases at V and 8 bases at J, with 22 bases between.

The CDR3 region is CASNLGGRTETQYF. The CDR3 DNA reads as TGTGCCAGCAACCTAGGGGGTCGAACAGAGACCCAGTACTTC. The chain is built from TRBV28 and TRBJ2-5; D is possibly TRBD1 (6 bases). CDR1 is MDHEN, CDR2 SYDVKM, per germline. Trimming removed 7 bases at V and 4 bases at J, with 16 bases between. The CDR3 covers 14 residues.

V is TRBV5-1 and J is TRBJ2-2; 13 bases fit TRBD2. Trimming removed 3 bases from V and 3 bases from J; junction bases left unmatched: 5. Germline CDR1 SGHRS, CDR2 YFSETQ. The CDR3 spans 17 residues. The CDR3 DNA is TGCGCCAGCAGCTCCGGACTAGCGGGAGATTACACCGGGGAGCTGTTTTTT. It codes for CASSSGLAGDYTGELFF.

The chain has TRBV27 and TRBJ2-7; 12 bases fit TRBD1. Germline V gives CDR1 MNHEY, CDR2 SMNVEV (reference sequence). The CDR3 loop spans 15 amino acids. With 9 bases clipped from V and 7 bases from J, the junction kept 13 bases outside the gene matches. In DNA, the CDR3 is TGTGCCAGTCATCGCTTGGGACAGGGGGCAAGGGAGCAGTACTTC. Its translation is CASHRLGQGAREQYF.

With regard to this clone: The sample carries other DNA sequences with the same CDR3. The J gene is TRBJ2-1, the V gene TRBV5-4; 14 nucleotides agree with TRBD2. Germline-derived CDR1 and CDR2 are SGHNT and YYREEE (reference sequence). The CDR3 loop spans 15 amino acids. V trimming: 2 bases; J trimming: 7 bases; junction bases outside the gene matches: 2. In nucleotides, the CDR3 is TGTGCCAGCAGCTTAGGACTAGCGGGAGGTAATGAGCAGTTCTTC. It translates to CASSLGLAGGNEQFF.

The chain is built from TRBV2 and TRBJ1-5; D not resolved. Trimming removed 4 bases at V and 2 bases at J, with 9 bases between. Germline V CDR1 and CDR2: SNHLY, FYNNEI. CDR3 size: 14 residues. The CDR3 protein is CASSALPGNQPQHF. The CDR3 nucleotides are TGTGCCAGCAGTGCTCTTCCGGGCAATCAGCCCCAGCATTTT.

The chain carries TRBV5-1 and TRBJ1-1; D is possibly TRBD1 (5 bases). Between the trimmed V and J ends, which lost 3 bases and 1 base, there was a span of 13 bases. This CDR3 comprises 15 residues. Germline-derived CDR1 and CDR2 are SGHRS and YFSETQ. CDR3 loop: CASSSQGVRNTEAFF. The CDR3 DNA sequence: TGCGCCAGCAGCTCCCAGGGAGTCCGGAACACTGAAGCTTTCTTT.

The CDR3 spells CASSSWTSGLANTGELFF. Written as DNA, the CDR3 is TGTGCCAGCAGTTCGTGGACTAGCGGGCTCGCGAACACCGGGGAGCTGTTTTTT. V is TRBV2 and J is TRBJ2-2, with 11 bases identical to TRBD2. The CDR3 sequence is 18 residues long. Germline V lookup: CDR1 SNHLY, CDR2 FYNNEI. V gave up 5 bases and J gave up 0 bases; unmatched junction bases: 8.

The chain combines TRBV5-8 with TRBJ2-2; D gene uncertain. V lost 0 bases, J lost 4 bases, and 13 bases lay in between. CDR1 is SGHTS, CDR2 YDEGEE, per germline. The CDR3 covers 16 residues. The DNA of the CDR3 is TGTGCCAGCAGCTTGGGGTCCCAGACCTTCACCGGGGAGCTGTTTTTT. This gives the protein CASSLGSQTFTGELFF.

As regards this clone: An end of the junction does not agree with germline; a read error may underlie this. J is TRBJ2-7 and V is TRBV28; unclear D gene. The CDR3 is 12 residues long. Per the germline V gene, CDR1 is MDHEN and CDR2 is SYDVKM. The CDR3 sequence is CASSLPYAKVDF. The CDR3, as DNA: TGTGCCAGCAGCCTCCCTTACGCAAAAGTGGACTTC.

The chain recombines TRBV5-4 with TRBJ2-3; TRBD2 matches at 9 bases. CDR1 and CDR2 from the germline V gene are SGHNT and YYREEE (reference sequence). This CDR3 has 16 residues. The V and J ends lost 4 bases and 3 bases, in that order; junction bases with no gene match: 9. The CDR3 loop is CASSPRAAGGTDTQYF. In nucleotides, the CDR3 is TGTGCCAGCAGCCCGCGGGCAGCGGGAGGAACAGATACGCAGTATTTT.

This sequence joins TRBV5-1 and TRBJ1-4, with D possibly TRBD1 on 6 matching bases. The CDR3 extends over 13 amino acids. Looked up from germline, CDR1 is SGHRS and CDR2 is YFSETQ. The V and J ends lost 6 bases and 7 bases respectively, with 13 bases between them. The CDR3 sequence is CASKGGRGEKLFF. DNA of the CDR3: TGCGCCAGCAAGGGGGGGAGAGGTGAAAAACTGTTTTTT.

The chain couples TRBV5-5 to TRBJ2-2; 9 bases match TRBD2. The ends lost 1 base at V and 4 bases at J; junction bases unmatched: 5. The CDR3 runs to 16 residues. Per germline, CDR1 SGHKS and CDR2 YYEKEE (reference sequence). The CDR3 bases are TGTGCCAGCAGCTTGTCGCCTAGCGGGACCACCGGGGAGCTGTTTTTT. Translating gives CASSLSPSGTTGELFF.

This chain joins TRBV5-4 and TRBJ1-3; 7 positions agree with TRBD1. Germline trimming cut 4 bases from V and 0 bases from J; bases unmatched to any gene: 4. This CDR3 is 15 amino acids long. CDR1 and CDR2 from the germline V gene are SGHNT and YYREEE (reference sequence). The CDR3 DNA follows: TGTGCCAGCAGCCCAGGGGGGACCTCTGGAAACACCATATATTTT. Its translation is CASSPGGTSGNTIYF.

The chain is built from TRBV28 and TRBJ2-2; TRBD1 matches at 9 bases. This CDR3 spans 16 amino acids. CDR1 and CDR2 (germline): MDHEN, SYDVKM. Trimming removed 4 bases from V and 3 bases from J; junction bases left unmatched: 6. This CDR3 is CASSSGQGLDTGELFF. The CDR3 DNA sequence: TGTGCCAGCAGTTCAGGACAGGGGCTGGACACCGGGGAGCTGTTTTTT. The entire variable domain, with the rest obtained from reference TRBV28 and TRBJ2-2, is as follows: DVKVTQSSRYLVKRTGEKVFLECVQDMDHENMFWYRQDPGLGLRLIYFSYDVKMKEKGDIPEGYSVSREKKERFSLILESASTNQTSMYLCASSSGQGLDTGELFFGEGSRLTVL.

The chain recombines TRBV27 with TRBJ2-7; D is unresolved. The germline V and J ends were trimmed by 6 bases and 4 bases, with 7 bases remaining between them. The CDR3 sequence is 11 residues long. The germline gives CDR1 MNHEY, CDR2 SMNVEV (reference sequence). CDR3 loop: CASRPHYEQYF. The DNA of the CDR3 is TGTGCCAGCAGACCCCATTACGAGCAGTACTTC.

Written as DNA, the CDR3 is TGCGCCAGCAGCTTTGGCGGGGCCCAAGAGACCCAGTACTTC. It is translated as CASSFGGAQETQYF. This sequence joins TRBV5-1 and TRBJ2-5, with a possible D match to TRBD2 (6 bases). V was cut by 2 bases and J by 1 base, with 9 bases left in between. The CDR3 is 14 amino acids. The germline V gene has CDR1 SGHRS and CDR2 YFSETQ. Full variable domain (rest looked up from reference TRBV5-1 and TRBJ2-5): KAGVTQTPRYLIKTRGQQVTLSCSPISGHRSVSWYQQTPGQGLQFLFEYFSETQRNKGNFPGRFSGRQFSNSRSEMNVSTLELGDSALYLCASSFGGAQETQYFGPGTRLLVL.

The V gene is TRBV6-6, the J gene TRBJ2-1; 8 bases map to TRBD2. The V segment lost 10 bases and the J segment 4 bases; nucleotides outside the gene matches: 6. CDR1 is MNHNY, CDR2 SVGAGI, per germline (reference sequence). The CDR3 length is 13 residues. For the CDR3, the DNA is TGTGCCACAGGGGCTAGCGGGTACAATGAGCAGTTCTTC. This gives the protein CATGASGYNEQFF.